These 32 T cell receptor beta chains were all obtained from the same sample, sequenced in a study of cytomegalovirus exposure and HLA in healthy donors. A multiplex PCR was run with 60 Vbeta primers and 13 Jbeta primers. Method: immunoSEQ multiplex PCR; TCRdb's copy keeps in-frame clones and lacks some. The ten top clones account for about 6%, within a sample of about 48,000 clones. Sequenced: PBMCs. These receptors were taken from a male donor in good health and CMV-seropositive.

The chain carries TRBV4-1 and TRBJ2-5; TRBD1 agrees at 9 bases. CDR3 size: 16 residues. After removal of 1 base from V and 5 bases from J, the junction contained 8 bases not matched to a gene. Germline V CDR1 and CDR2: MGHRA, YSYEKL. CDR3 in DNA: TGCGCCAGCAGCCAAGTACTGGACAGGGGAGGGGAGACCCAGTACTTC. This translates into CASSQVLDRGGETQYF.

This rearrangement joins TRBV29-1 to TRBJ1-6; 7 positions match TRBD1. Trimming removed 7 bases from V and 7 bases from J; junction bases left unmatched: 4. The CDR3 sequence is 12 residues long. The germline CDR1 and CDR2 sequences are SQVTM and ANQGSEA. The CDR3 DNA is TGCAGCGCTCGACAGGGAAATTCACCCCTCCACTTT. Residues: CSARQGNSPLHF.

The V call is TRBV4-3, the J call TRBJ2-2; perhaps TRBD2 as D (6 bases). Germline CDR1 LGHNA, CDR2 YSLEER. The CDR3 spans 16 residues. Trimming pared 0 bases from V and 6 bases from J, leaving 14 bases between. The CDR3 region is CASSQDWRGEPGELFF. The CDR3 region has the DNA TGCGCCAGCAGCCAAGACTGGCGGGGAGAGCCCGGGGAGCTGTTTTTT.

The V call is TRBV4-1, the J call TRBJ1-1; TRBD1 matches at 8 bases. The CDR3 covers 16 residues. Per the germline V gene, CDR1 is MGHRA and CDR2 is YSYEKL. V lost 0 bases to trimming and J lost 5 bases; unmatched junction nucleotides: 8. The CDR3 sequence is CASSQDNRGMRTEAFF. CDR3 DNA sequence: TGCGCCAGCAGCCAAGATAACAGGGGGATGAGGACTGAAGCTTTCTTT.

The V call is TRBV30, the J call TRBJ2-3; weak D call: TRBD2 (6 bases). Trimming removed 3 bases from V and 2 bases from J, with 9 bases in between. Germline V CDR1 and CDR2: GTSNPN, SVGIG (reference sequence). The CDR3 runs 13 residues. The chain's CDR3 is CAWRASATDTQYF. CDR3 sequence (DNA): TGTGCCTGGAGGGCTAGCGCCACAGATACGCAGTATTTT.

J is TRBJ2-7 and V is TRBV6-6, with D possibly being TRBD1 (8 bases). Trimming took 4 bases from V and 0 from J, leaving 16 bases between them. The CDR3 runs 16 residues. Germline CDR1 reads MNHNY; CDR2 reads SVGAGI (reference sequence). The CDR3: CASSSRTGRGSYEQYF. CDR3 coding DNA: TGTGCCAGCAGTTCCCGGACAGGGAGGGGCTCCTACGAGCAGTACTTC.

The chain combines TRBV7-3 with TRBJ2-3, with 12 nucleotides matching TRBD2. CDR3 length: 17 amino acids. Trimming removed 5 bases from V and 5 bases from J; junction bases left unmatched: 11. Germline loops: CDR1 SGHTA, CDR2 FQGTGA. The CDR3 DNA reads as TGTGCCAGCAGCCCCTGGCTAGCGGGGGGGCCTTTAGATACGCAGTATTTT. Its protein is CASSPWLAGGPLDTQYF. The whole variable domain, remainder taken from reference TRBV7-3 and TRBJ2-3, is GAGVSQTPSNKVTEKGKYVELRCDPISGHTALYWYRQSLGQGPEFLIYFQGTGAADDSGLPNDRFFAVRPEGSVSTLKIQRTERGDSAVYLCASSPWLAGGPLDTQYFGPGTRLTVL.

The chain couples TRBV7-2 to TRBJ2-5; D ambiguous. The DNA end lines up better with TRBJ2-7; the J call may be wrong. Germline V gene data show CDR1 as SGHTA and CDR2 as FQGNSA. This CDR3 is 14 amino acids long. CDR3: CASSFGVGSYEQYF. The CDR3 region has the DNA TGTGCCAGCAGCTTCGGAGTAGGTTCCTACGAGCAGTACTTC.

This rearrangement joins TRBV5-5 to TRBJ2-7; 9 bases are a match to TRBD2. Germline V gene lookup returns CDR1 SGHKS and CDR2 YYEKEE (reference sequence). CDR3 length: 15 residues. J was trimmed by 4 bases and V by 4 bases; bases with no gene match: 9. The CDR3 spells CASSHRLAGQYEQYF. Written as DNA, the CDR3 is TGTGCCAGCAGCCACCGCCTAGCGGGGCAATACGAGCAGTACTTC.

V and J are TRBV27 and TRBJ2-7; 9 nucleotides match TRBD1. J was trimmed by 5 bases and V by 3 bases; bases with no gene match: 8. Germline V gene lookup returns CDR1 MNHEY and CDR2 SMNVEV (reference sequence). The CDR3 runs to 15 residues. The CDR3: CASSFPGQGRHEQYF. The DNA of the CDR3 is TGTGCCAGCAGTTTCCCGGGACAGGGTAGGCACGAGCAGTACTTC.

The chain couples TRBV11-3 to TRBJ2-2; TRBD1 matches at 8 bases. Trimming took 4 bases from V and 5 from J; bases not matched to a gene: 6. CDR3 length: 15 residues. The germline V gene encodes CDR1 SGHNT and CDR2 YENEEA. CDR3 nucleotides: TGTGCCAGCAGCTCCGGGACAGGATTTACCGGGGAGCTGTTTTTT. Translating it yields CASSSGTGFTGELFF. Looking up the rest from reference TRBV11-3 and TRBJ2-2 gives the full variable domain: EAGVVQSPRYKIIEKKQPVAFWCNPISGHNTLYWYLQNLGQGPELLIRYENEEAVDDSQLPKDRFSAERLKGVDSTLKIQPAELGDSAVYLCASSSGTGFTGELFFGEGSRLTVL.

V and J are TRBV9 and TRBJ2-6; D uncertain. Trimming left V 4 bases short and J 0 bases short, with 8 bases between. The CDR3 runs 15 residues. CDR1 and CDR2 from the germline V gene are SGDLS and YYNGEE. The CDR3 is CASSTHPSGANVLTF. DNA of the CDR3: TGTGCCAGCAGCACACACCCCTCTGGGGCCAACGTCCTGACTTTC.

V gene TRBV7-6 combines with J gene TRBJ2-7; D may be TRBD2 (5 bases). V dropped 5 bases and J dropped 3 bases, with 14 bases sitting between them. The CDR3 is 14 amino acids. From germline, CDR1 is SGHVS and CDR2 FNYEAQ. CDR3 bases: TGTGCCAGCAGCATGGCGGACGGGAACTACGAGCAGTACTTC. Its translation is CASSMADGNYEQYF.

V is TRBV29-1 and J is TRBJ1-1; 9 bases are a match to TRBD1. J was trimmed by 12 bases and V by 7 bases; bases with no gene match: 9. Germline assignment: CDR1 SQVTM and CDR2 ANQGSEA. The CDR3 contains 11 residues. The CDR3 DNA reads TGCAGCGCTCGCGGACAGGGGAGTACTTTCTTT. Residues: CSARGQGSTFF.

This chain links TRBV4-2 with TRBJ2-7; no firm D call. Germline CDR1 and CDR2: LGHNA and YNFKEQ. Trimming removed 2 bases at V and 0 bases at J, with 5 bases between. The CDR3 is made up of 13 amino acids. CDR3 sequence reads: CASSQQVSYEQYF. CDR3 coding DNA: TGTGCCAGCAGCCAACAGGTCTCCTACGAGCAGTACTTC.

The gene calls are TRBV12-5 and TRBJ2-7, with D possibly TRBD2 on 5 matching bases. The CDR3 contains 12 residues. V was pared by 4 bases and J by 4 bases, with 8 bases between. The germline CDR1 and CDR2 sequences are LGHNT and FRNRAP. The CDR3 reads CASGSAGYEQYF. In DNA, the CDR3 is TGTGCTAGTGGTTCCGCGGGTTACGAGCAGTACTTC.

The chain has TRBV5-4 and TRBJ2-1, with TRBD1 identical over 8 bases. Losses at the gene ends were 9 bases for V and 4 bases for J; bases not matched to a gene: 3. Looked up from germline, CDR1 is SGHNT and CDR2 is YYREEE (reference sequence). The CDR3 length is 12 residues. The CDR3, as DNA: TGTGCCACAAGGACAGGGTACAATGAGCAGTTCTTC. Translated: CATRTGYNEQFF.

V is TRBV27 and J is TRBJ2-3; TRBD1 aligns across 10 bases. The CDR3 has 15 residues. V trimming: 6 bases; J trimming: 1 base; junction bases outside the gene matches: 4. Germline lookup yields CDR1 MNHEY and CDR2 SMNVEV (reference sequence). The CDR3 region is CASRPGTGGTDTQYF. The DNA for the CDR3 is TGTGCCAGCAGACCCGGGACAGGGGGCACAGATACGCAGTATTTT.

The chain recombines TRBV7-6 with TRBJ2-3; weak D call: TRBD1 (6 bases). Between the trimmed V and J ends, which lost 8 bases and 8 bases, there was a span of 20 bases. CDR3 size: 14 residues. Germline-derived CDR1 and CDR2 are SGHVS and FNYEAQ. The CDR3 protein is CASGGMVSQITQYF. The DNA for the CDR3 is TGTGCCAGCGGGGGCATGGTGTCACAGATTACGCAGTATTTT.

The genes are TRBV4-1 and TRBJ2-7; 12 nucleotides match TRBD2. Per the germline V gene, CDR1 is MGHRA and CDR2 is YSYEKL. The trim removed 4 bases at V and 4 bases at J, leaving 5 bases unmatched. The CDR3 consists of 15 residues. CDR3 protein: CASSLGLAGLYEQYF. CDR3 sequence (DNA): TGCGCCAGCAGCCTAGGACTAGCGGGGCTTTACGAGCAGTACTTC.

CDR3 sequence: CASREGYEQYF. As DNA, the CDR3 is TGTGCCAGCAGAGAGGGCTACGAGCAGTACTTC. V is TRBV28 and J is TRBJ2-7, with D possibly matching TRBD2 (5 bases). CDR1 MDHEN and CDR2 SYDVKM come from the germline V gene. V lost 6 bases, J lost 3 bases, and 6 bases lay in between. The CDR3 is 11 amino acids.

CDR3 DNA: TGTGCCAGTCGGGCAGGGGGTGGGGAAAAACTGTTTTTT. Translating gives CASRAGGGEKLFF. The chain recombines TRBV19 with TRBJ1-4; 7 bases match TRBD1. V trimming: 8 bases; J trimming: 8 bases; junction bases outside the gene matches: 8. The germline gives CDR1 LNHDA, CDR2 SQIVND (reference sequence). The CDR3 contains 13 residues.

This chain links TRBV5-4 with TRBJ2-7, with a weak D call TRBD1 (6 bases). Per the germline V gene, CDR1 is SGHNT and CDR2 is YYREEE (reference sequence). Trimming left V 2 bases short and J 3 bases short, with 6 bases between. The CDR3 length is 12 residues. DNA of the CDR3: TGTGCCAGCAGCTTACAGGGCTACGAGCAGTACTTC. It codes for CASSLQGYEQYF.

DNA of the CDR3: TGCGCCAGCAGCCCACTACCGGCACAGGGGTTTGATCAATTGGAATCAGCCTACGAGCAGTACTTC. Encoded protein: CASSPLPAQGFDQLESAYEQYF. V gene TRBV5-1 combines with J gene TRBJ2-7; 7 nucleotides line up with TRBD1. Trimming at V came to 4 bases and at J to 2 bases, leaving 30 bases not matched to a gene. This CDR3 region has 22 residues. Germline V gene sequence: CDR1 SGHRS, CDR2 YFSETQ.

The J gene is TRBJ2-3, the V gene TRBV5-1; no definite D call. The length of the CDR3 is 14 residues. Germline CDR1 reads SGHRS; CDR2 reads YFSETQ. V lost 0 bases and J 0 bases, leaving 5 bases between the germline ends. Here the CDR3 reads CASSLGSSTDTQYF. Here the CDR3 DNA reads TGCGCCAGCAGCTTGGGTTCTAGCACAGATACGCAGTATTTT.

This chain links TRBV11-2 with TRBJ2-3; tentative D call: TRBD1 (6 bases). The CDR3 consists of 16 residues. Germline V CDR1 and CDR2: SGHAT, FQNNGV. V was shortened by 5 bases and J by 1 base, with 16 bases between the two germline ends. The CDR3 protein is CASSQVPGQGTDTQYF. The CDR3 DNA follows: TGTGCCAGCAGCCAAGTGCCGGGACAAGGCACAGATACGCAGTATTTT.

The chain links TRBV7-2 to TRBJ1-6, with 8 bases fitting TRBD1. V was clipped by 4 bases and J by 10 bases; unmatched bases: 12. The CDR3 consists of 16 residues. CDR1 SGHTA and CDR2 FQGNSA come from the germline V gene. CDR3 nucleotides: TGTGCCAGCAGCTCATACAGGGGGGAGTTAGTCTCACCCCTCCACTTT. Translating gives CASSSYRGELVSPLHF.

This chain uses TRBV4-3 with TRBJ1-2; D is undetermined. Trimming took off 0 bases at V and 3 bases at J, with 8 bases between the two ends. Germline V CDR1 and CDR2: LGHNA, YSLEER. CDR3 length: 14 amino acids. CDR3 region: CASSQERGDYGYTF. CDR3 sequence (DNA): TGCGCCAGCAGCCAAGAACGGGGTGACTATGGCTACACCTTC.

The chain couples TRBV9 to TRBJ1-2; TRBD1 aligns across 7 bases. V lost 4 bases, J lost 5 bases, and 26 bases stayed unmatched. Germline V CDR1 and CDR2: SGDLS, YYNGEE. This CDR3 contains 20 residues. Here the CDR3 DNA reads TGTGCCAGCAGCCCCCCAGGGACGGGACAGCTTACTAGGGTTGGGTATGGCTACACCTTC. As protein: CASSPPGTGQLTRVGYGYTF.

In DNA form, the CDR3 reads TGTGCCAGCACAGGAACAGGGGGCTTTGGGGGGAAGGCTTTCTTT. Encoded protein: CASTGTGGFGGKAFF. This chain links TRBV6-5 with TRBJ1-1; 9 bases map to TRBD1. Germline V CDR1 and CDR2: MNHEY, SVGAGI. The CDR3 is made up of 15 amino acids. V dropped 7 bases and J dropped 11; count of bases not matched to a gene: 17.

The rearrangement links TRBV7-2 to TRBJ2-7; 7 nucleotides match TRBD1. Trimming at V came to 3 bases and at J to 1 base, leaving 3 bases not matched to a gene. Germline-derived CDR1 and CDR2 are SGHTA and FQGNSA. The CDR3 has 14 amino acids. The CDR3 loop reads CASSLTGSSYEQYF. In DNA, the CDR3 is TGTGCCAGCAGCTTGACAGGGAGTTCCTACGAGCAGTACTTC.

CDR3 residues: CASSLVLAEGGETQYF. The CDR3 nucleotides read TGTGCCAGCAGCTTAGTGCTAGCGGAGGGGGGAGAGACCCAGTACTTC. The chain couples TRBV13 to TRBJ2-5; possibly TRBD2 for D (7 bases). V shed 1 base and J shed 4 bases, with 16 bases lying between them. Germline V gene sequence: CDR1 PRHDT, CDR2 FYEKMQ (reference sequence). The CDR3 runs 16 residues.